A selection of T cell receptor beta chains follows, all from one sample in a study of OX40 agonist ivuxolimab in advanced cancers. TCRdb keeps only in-frame clones here, not all; method: immunoSEQ multiplex PCR. The data show 70,000 to 95,000 clones, with over 85% seen just once and around 21% held by the top ten. The material sequenced was CD4+ or CD8+ T cells sorted from blood, taken in a trial of the OX40 agonist ivuxolimab. The receptors here all came from an adult with an advanced solid tumor such as melanoma, head and neck, liver or kidney cancer. Both conserved end residues are part of each CDR3. D genes are given only for firm matches. The listing skips clone size in some rows; elsewhere it reads once, few, many or a size class.

once	TRBV5-4	-	TRBJ1-3	TGTGCCAGCAGCTTGGGGGCAGGGGTAGGAAACACCATATATTTT	CASSLGAGVGNTIYF
-	TRBV5-1	-	TRBJ1-1	TGCGCCAGCAGCTTGGTGAACACTGAAGCTTTCTTT	CASSLVNTEAFF
-	TRBV4-1	-	TRBJ2-7	TGCGCCAGCAGCCAAGAGGGCCGCTACGAGCAGTACTTC	CASSQEGRYEQYF
-	TRBV6-4	TRBD1	TRBJ2-3	TGTGCCAGCAGTGCGCAGGGGGCTAGCACAGATACGCAGTATTTT	CASSAQGASTDTQYF
-	TRBV5-1	TRBD2	TRBJ2-7	TGCGCCAGCAGCCCAATTTTGGGGGGGAACGAGCAGTACTTC	CASSPILGGNEQYF
-	TRBV5-1	-	TRBJ2-3	TGCGCCAGCAGCTTGGATGCCAGGACCACAGATACGCAGTATTTT	CASSLDARTTDTQYF
-	TRBV20-1	-	TRBJ2-3	TGCAGTGCTAAAGGGGGGACTACGCAGTATTTT	CSAKGGTTQYF
-	TRBV28	-	TRBJ2-4	TGTGCCAGCAGTTCCGACACCCGAGATCTAGCCAAAAACATTCAGTACTTC	CASSSDTRDLAKNIQYF
-	TRBV6-6	-	TRBJ2-7	TGTGCCAGCAGTTACTCACCAGGTGAAAACGAGCAGTACTTC	CASSYSPGENEQYF
-	TRBV13	-	TRBJ1-2	TGTGCCAGCAGCTTAGGGGACCGGTTCGACGGCGGCTACACCTTC	CASSLGDRFDGGYTF
-	TRBV7-8	-	TRBJ1-1	TGTGCCAGCAGCCTAATTATATCCCCTGTCACTGAAGCTTTCTTT	CASSLIISPVTEAFF
-	TRBV19	-	TRBJ1-2	TGTGCCAGTATCACACATTATGGCTACACCTTC	CASITHYGYTF
few	TRBV6-4	TRBD2	TRBJ2-5	TGTGCCAGCAGCCCGGGACTAGCGGGGCAAGAGACCCAGTACTTC	CASSPGLAGQETQYF
-	TRBV4-3	TRBD1	TRBJ1-2	TGCGCCAGCAGCCAAGAAAGAACGGACAGGGTACGGTATGGCTACACCTTC	CASSQERTDRVRYGYTF
-	TRBV4-3	-	TRBJ1-1	TGCGCCAGCAGCACAGGCAGGGAAACTGAAGCTTTCTTT	CASSTGRETEAFF
-	TRBV19	-	TRBJ2-1	TGTGCCACCCAGGCGACTACCTACAATGAGCAGTTCTTC	CATQATTYNEQFF
-	TRBV28	-	TRBJ1-1	TGTGCCAGCAGTTTATGGGTGGAAGGTGGTGAAGCTTTCTTT	CASSLWVEGGEAFF
-	TRBV27	-	TRBJ2-2	TGTGCCAGCACCAAGACCGGGGAGCTGTTTTTT	CASTKTGELFF
-	TRBV7-6	-	TRBJ2-2	TGTGCCAGCAGCTTATTGGTCGCGGGCGAATCGAACACCGGGGAGCTGTTTTTT	CASSLLVAGESNTGELFF
-	TRBV5-6	TRBD1	TRBJ2-1	TGTGCCAGCAACGAGGGACAGGGGGCGCACAATGAGCAGTTCTTC	CASNEGQGAHNEQFF
-	TRBV25-1	-	TRBJ2-7	TGTGCCAGCAGTGAAGGAAATTCCTACGAGCAGTACTTC	CASSEGNSYEQYF
-	TRBV10-2	-	TRBJ2-7	TGCGCCAGCAGTGAGTCCATCGAGCAGTACTTC	CASSESIEQYF
-	TRBV9	-	TRBJ2-1	TGTGCCAGCAGCGTAGGTTTACTATTTGATGAGCAGTTCTTC	CASSVGLLFDEQFF
-	TRBV7-6	-	TRBJ1-1	TGTGCCAGCAGCCTTGGGTCGTCCGCTGAAGCTTTCTTT	CASSLGSSAEAFF
-	TRBV10-1	TRBD1	TRBJ2-5	TGCGCCAGCCGTAATCGCCCCCCGGGACAGGGGGCCAAGACCCAGTACTTC	CASRNRPPGQGAKTQYF
once	TRBV28	-	TRBJ1-5	TGTGCCAGCAGTTTCGGCAGACTTACGAGAGGCAATCAGCCCCAGCATTTT	CASSFGRLTRGNQPQHF
-	TRBV28	-	TRBJ2-7	TGTGCCAGCAGTTCCCATAATTGGGGGAACGAGCAGTACTTC	CASSSHNWGNEQYF
-	TRBV11-3	TRBD1	TRBJ2-1	TGTGCCAGCAGCTTGGGGACAGGGCCCCTCAATGAGCAGTTCTTC	CASSLGTGPLNEQFF
-	TRBV6-5	TRBD2	TRBJ2-7	TGTGCCAGCAGCCCTGGGAGGGCGTGGGAGCAGTACTTC	CASSPGRAWEQYF
-	TRBV5-4	TRBD1	TRBJ2-7	TGTGCCAGCAGCTTGGCCAGGACAGGGGTCGAGCAGTACTTC	CASSLARTGVEQYF
-	TRBV7-7	-	TRBJ2-2	TGTGCTGGAAAGGGTCCCACCGGGGAGCTGTTTTTT	CAGKGPTGELFF
-	TRBV7-6	-	TRBJ2-1	TGTGCCAGCAGCTTACTCGAGGGCTGGAGCTCCTACAATGAGCAGTTCTTC	CASSLLEGWSSYNEQFF
-	TRBV7-9	-	TRBJ2-7	TGTGCCAGCAGCTTTCACAACTGGTACGAGCAGTACTTC	CASSFHNWYEQYF
-	TRBV7-9	-	TRBJ1-5	TGTGCCAGCAGCTTAGTCACTCTCGGGGCTCGTCAGCCCCAGCATTTT	CASSLVTLGARQPQHF
-	TRBV5-8	TRBD1	TRBJ1-5	TGTGCCAGCAGCTTGCATCTGGGACAGGGGGTGTATAGCAATCAGCCCCAGCATTTT	CASSLHLGQGVYSNQPQHF
-	TRBV6-5	-	TRBJ2-7	TGTGCCAGCAGTCGGTCCTACGAGCAGTACTTC	CASSRSYEQYF
once	TRBV29-1	-	TRBJ1-1	TGCAGCGTTGTCTCGGCTAAGAGGAGCACTGAAGCTTTCTTT	CSVVSAKRSTEAFF
-	TRBV28	-	TRBJ1-1	TGTGCCAGCAGTTTGGGTACGAACACTGAAGCTTTCTTT	CASSLGTNTEAFF
once	TRBV6-5	-	TRBJ2-7	TGTGCCAGCAGGGGCAGGGGCTTTTCCTACGAGCAGTACTTC	CASRGRGFSYEQYF
-	TRBV27	-	TRBJ2-2	TGTGCCAGCAGTTTGGTCGTCAGGGGTACCGGGGAGCTGTTTTTT	CASSLVVRGTGELFF
-	TRBV7-9	-	TRBJ1-1	TGTGCCAGCAGCTACACAGGGAACACTGAAGCTTTCTTT	CASSYTGNTEAFF
-	TRBV9	TRBD1	TRBJ1-2	TGTGCCAGCAGCGTAGATGGACAGGCGAATTATGGCTACACCTTC	CASSVDGQANYGYTF
-	TRBV9	-	TRBJ1-2	TGTGCCAGCACCCCACTTAGTTTTTATGGCTACACCTTC	CASTPLSFYGYTF
-	TRBV19	-	TRBJ2-1	TGTGCCGCTGGCAGGGAAAACAATGAGCAGTTCTTC	CAAGRENNEQFF
-	TRBV7-2	-	TRBJ1-3	TGTGCCAGCAGCTTAGTGTCTGGGGGCAGGTCTGGAAACACCATATATTTT	CASSLVSGGRSGNTIYF
-	TRBV19	-	TRBJ1-1	TGTGCCAGTAGTATCGGAGGCGCTGGCACTGAAGCTTTCTTT	CASSIGGAGTEAFF
-	TRBV19	-	TRBJ2-1	TGTGCCAGTAGTATAAGACCGCAGGGAGAATACAATGAGCAGTTCTTC	CASSIRPQGEYNEQFF
-	TRBV7-9	-	TRBJ2-7	TGTGCCAGCAGCTCCCGGGACCTGCAGTACTTC	CASSSRDLQYF
-	TRBV27	-	TRBJ2-6	TGTGCCAGCACTCTCCTCCATCGATCTGGGGCCAACGTCCTGACTTTC	CASTLLHRSGANVLTF
-	TRBV19	TRBD2	TRBJ2-7	TGTGCCAGTAGTATAACTAGCGGAGGACCCTACGAGCAGTACTTC	CASSITSGGPYEQYF
-	TRBV9	TRBD1	TRBJ2-3	TGTGCCAGCAGCGTCGGGTCCCGGGACAGCTCTAGGGATACGCAGTATTTT	CASSVGSRDSSRDTQYF
-	TRBV6-5	-	TRBJ1-1	TGTGCCAGCAGTGAAGAACCGAACACTGAAGCTTTCTTT	CASSEEPNTEAFF
-	TRBV19	-	TRBJ2-7	TGTGCCAGTAGTAGTAGGGTCCCGGGAGAGCAGTACTTC	CASSSRVPGEQYF
-	TRBV7-6	-	TRBJ2-7	TGTGCCAGCAGCCCCGGGACTCGCCCCTACGAGCAGTACTTC	CASSPGTRPYEQYF
-	TRBV27	-	TRBJ2-1	TGTGCCAGCAGTTTCAGGGGAACCTCCTACAATGAGCAGTTCTTC	CASSFRGTSYNEQFF